The sequence of this T cell receptor (beta chain) was determined in a study of blood T cells in healthy people across ages. Study-wide points: Versus aged donors, long-lived donors had higher diversity and more naive CD4+ cells.

This clonotype appeared once. Its antigen is not known. One junction end does not reproduce the germline sequence, and a read error may be involved. For the second PCR, which ran for about 6 to 11 cycles, a sample-barcoded 5' primer and a J-beta primer mix were used. TCRdb reprocessed the 5' RACE reads with MiXCR, giving one entry per CDR3 protein. Counted here are about 590,000 distinct CDR3 sequences, around 31% occurring once; the ten biggest clones make up less than 20%. RNA extraction gave at least 5 micrograms of total RNA per sample. Germline V gene sequence: CDR1 MNHEY, CDR2 SVGEGT. CDR3 length: 13 amino acids.

Material for sequencing was blood. This clonotype was obtained from an elderly woman in good health. This chain uses TRBV6-2 or TRBV6-3 with TRBJ2-2; TRBD2 is a possible D gene (5 bases). The CDR3 loop reads CASTPLAFGERFF. In DNA form, the CDR3 reads TGTGCCAGCACCCCCTTAGCATTCGGGGAGCGGTTTTTT.